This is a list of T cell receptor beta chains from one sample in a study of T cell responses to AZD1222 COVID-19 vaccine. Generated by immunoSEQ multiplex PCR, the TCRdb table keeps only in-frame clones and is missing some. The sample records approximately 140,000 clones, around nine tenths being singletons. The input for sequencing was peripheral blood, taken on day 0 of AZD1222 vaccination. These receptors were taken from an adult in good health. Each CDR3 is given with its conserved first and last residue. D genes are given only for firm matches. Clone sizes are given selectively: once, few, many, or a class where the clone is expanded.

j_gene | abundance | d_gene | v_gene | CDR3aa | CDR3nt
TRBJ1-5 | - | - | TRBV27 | CASSWTERHQPQHF | TGTGCCAGCAGTTGGACAGAAAGGCATCAGCCCCAGCATTTT
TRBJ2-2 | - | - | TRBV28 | CASMLIRPPGHTGELFF | TGTGCCAGCATGCTCATACGACCCCCGGGGCACACCGGGGAGCTGTTTTTT
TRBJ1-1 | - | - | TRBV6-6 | CASSLRTVPMNTEAFF | TGTGCCAGCAGTCTAAGGACAGTACCCATGAACACTGAAGCTTTCTTT
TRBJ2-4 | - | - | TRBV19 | CASSIHRVEGKNIQYF | TGTGCCAGTAGTATACACAGGGTCGAGGGCAAAAACATTCAGTACTTC
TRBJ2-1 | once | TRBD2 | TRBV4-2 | CASSQDLSGGYNEQFF | TGTGCCAGCAGCCAAGATTTGAGCGGGGGCTACAATGAGCAGTTCTTC
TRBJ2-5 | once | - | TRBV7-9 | CASSTLTGPQETQYF | TGTGCCAGCAGCACGCTGACAGGCCCCCAAGAGACCCAGTACTTC
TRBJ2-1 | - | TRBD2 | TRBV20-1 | CSASHLGTSNNEQFF | TGCAGTGCTAGTCATCTTGGGACTAGCAACAATGAGCAGTTCTTC
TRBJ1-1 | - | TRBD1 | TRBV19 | CASIRPRGLGTEAFF | TGTGCCAGTATCCGGCCCAGGGGGCTGGGCACTGAAGCTTTCTTT
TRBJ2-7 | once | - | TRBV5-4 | CASSLAGASHEQYF | TGTGCCAGCAGCTTGGCCGGGGCATCCCACGAGCAGTACTTC
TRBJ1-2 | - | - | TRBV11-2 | CASSLDAGQDYGYTF | TGTGCCAGCAGCTTAGACGCTGGGCAGGACTATGGCTACACCTTC
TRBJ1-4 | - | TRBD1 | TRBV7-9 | CASSRTGYRGQEKLFF | TGTGCCAGCAGTCGCACAGGGTACAGGGGACAAGAAAAACTGTTTTTT
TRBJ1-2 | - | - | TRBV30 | CAWILGSYGYTF | TGTGCCTGGATCCTCGGAAGCTATGGCTACACCTTC
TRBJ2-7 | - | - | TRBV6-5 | CASSHPTGHEQYF | TGTGCCAGCAGCCACCCTACTGGCCACGAGCAGTACTTC
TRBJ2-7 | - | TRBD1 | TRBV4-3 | CASSHLTGDEQYF | TGCGCCAGCAGCCATCTCACAGGGGACGAGCAGTACTTC
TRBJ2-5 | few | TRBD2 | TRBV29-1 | CSVERTSGRSETQYF | TGCAGCGTTGAAAGGACTAGCGGGAGATCGGAGACCCAGTACTTC
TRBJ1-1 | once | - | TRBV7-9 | CASSFGGDTEAFF | TGTGCCAGCAGCTTTGGGGGGGACACTGAAGCTTTCTTT
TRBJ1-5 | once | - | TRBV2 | CASSSGQRNQPQHF | TGTGCCAGCAGTTCGGGACAAAGGAATCAGCCCCAGCATTTT
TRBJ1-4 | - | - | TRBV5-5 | CASSTGPHEGELFF | TGTGCCAGCAGCACCGGACCTCATGAGGGGGAACTGTTTTTT
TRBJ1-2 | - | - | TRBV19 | CASSPGPTHGYTF | TGTGCCAGTAGCCCAGGTCCCACCCATGGCTACACCTTC
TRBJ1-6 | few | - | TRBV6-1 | CASSEWRNNSPLHF | TGTGCCAGCAGTGAGTGGCGGAATAATTCACCCCTCCACTTT
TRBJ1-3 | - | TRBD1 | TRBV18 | CASSPQYTGTGEENTIYF | TGTGCCAGCTCACCACAATACACCGGGACAGGGGAGGAAAACACCATATATTTT
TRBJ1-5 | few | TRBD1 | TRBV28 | CASRPQGQGNQPQHF | TGTGCCAGCAGGCCCCAGGGACAGGGTAATCAGCCCCAGCATTTT
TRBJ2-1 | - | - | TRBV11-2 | CASSNSGYEQFF | TGTGCCAGCAGCAATAGCGGCTATGAGCAGTTCTTC
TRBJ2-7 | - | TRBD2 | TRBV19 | CASSMGGIYEQYF | TGTGCCAGTAGTATGGGAGGGATATACGAGCAGTACTTC
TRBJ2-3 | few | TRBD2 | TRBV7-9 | CASSNEGLAGAGYTQYF | TGTGCCAGCAGCAATGAGGGACTAGCGGGAGCAGGGTATACGCAGTATTTT
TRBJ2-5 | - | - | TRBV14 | CASSQGLAGQETQYF | TGTGCCAGCAGCCAAGGTCTAGCAGGGCAAGAGACCCAGTACTTC
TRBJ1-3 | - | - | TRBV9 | CASSEWSSGNTIYF | TGTGCCAGCAGCGAGTGGAGCTCTGGAAACACCATATATTTT
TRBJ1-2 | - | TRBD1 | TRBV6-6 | CASSPKTGDYYGYTF | TGTGCCAGCAGCCCCAAGACAGGGGACTACTATGGCTACACCTTC
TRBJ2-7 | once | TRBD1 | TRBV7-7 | CASSPDRGHEQYF | TGTGCTAGCAGCCCAGACAGGGGCCACGAGCAGTACTTC
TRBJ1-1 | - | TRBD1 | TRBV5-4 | CASSLTGGTEAFF | TGTGCCAGCAGCTTAACAGGGGGCACTGAAGCTTTCTTT
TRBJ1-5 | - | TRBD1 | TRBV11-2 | CASSLWTGTNQPQHF | TGTGCCAGCAGTTTATGGACAGGGACAAATCAGCCCCAGCATTTT
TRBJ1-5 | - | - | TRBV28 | CASSFWQSPETQHF | TGTGCCAGCAGTTTTTGGCAGTCTCCGGAGACCCAGCATTTT
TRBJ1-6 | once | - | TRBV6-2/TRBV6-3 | CASSPGPLGNSPLHF | TGTGCCAGCAGTCCCGGACCCCTCGGAAATTCACCCCTCCACTTT
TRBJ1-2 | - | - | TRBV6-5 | CASRRGAGNYGYTF | TGTGCCAGCAGGAGAGGGGCGGGTAACTATGGCTACACCTTC